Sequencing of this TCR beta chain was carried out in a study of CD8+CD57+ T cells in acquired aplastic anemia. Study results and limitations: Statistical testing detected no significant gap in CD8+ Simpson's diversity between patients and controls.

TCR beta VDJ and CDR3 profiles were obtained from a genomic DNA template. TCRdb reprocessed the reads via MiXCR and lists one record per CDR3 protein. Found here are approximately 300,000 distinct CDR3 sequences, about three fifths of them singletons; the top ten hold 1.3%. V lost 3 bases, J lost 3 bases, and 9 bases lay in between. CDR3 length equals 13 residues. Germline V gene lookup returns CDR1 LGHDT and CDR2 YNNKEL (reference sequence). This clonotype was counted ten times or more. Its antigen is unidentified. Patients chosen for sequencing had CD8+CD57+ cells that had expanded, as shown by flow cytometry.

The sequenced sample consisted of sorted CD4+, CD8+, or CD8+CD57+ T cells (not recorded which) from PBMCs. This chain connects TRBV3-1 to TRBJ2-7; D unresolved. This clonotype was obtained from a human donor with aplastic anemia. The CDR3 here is CASSQQTGYEQYF. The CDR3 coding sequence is TGTGCCAGCAGCCAGCAAACCGGCTACGAGCAGTACTTC.